This T cell receptor beta chain derives from a study of blood T cell repertoires in COVID-19 (TCRdb year 2020). About the study as a whole: Samples covering the acute and convalescent phases of COVID-19 were provided by collaborators in the United States, Italy and Spain. Sample metadata almost always included a de-identified subject ID, COVID-19 status, age in years and sex. The dataset comprised deeply sampled blood TCRbeta repertoires from subjects exposed to, actively infected with, or recovered from COVID-19. The repertoires were released in a freely available public database intended as a resource for research on the immune response to SARS-CoV-2. The prospective study material was composed of cDNA or gDNA derived from T cells, B-cell-depleted T cells, or PBMCs. Samples came from the ongoing ImmuneRACE study (first 160 participants) plus 1,254 subjects from 6 global collaborators. Where available, HLA class I and class II types were obtained from metadata supplied by the sample provider rather than from assay-based typing.

TCRbeta CDR3 regions were amplified from genomic DNA by means of the immunoSEQ Assay, a bias-controlled multiplex PCR. In the original analysis: The number of nucleated cells in each sample was estimated from the amplification of reference gene primers within the assay. To quantify the absolute abundance of each unique TCRbeta CDR3 rearrangement, sequence reads were collapsed and filtered. Productive Simpson clonality was computed per sample as the square root of Simpson's diversity index over productive rearrangements. In TCRdb, the immuneACCESS table is reduced to in-frame sequences with V and J assigned. These tables do not hold every clone; where another copy was compared, an unresolved V gene accounts for under half, and the others remain unexplained. The V and J calls and clone size were taken over from that table, and D and trimming were inferred from the DNA. Counted in this sample were tens of thousands of clones; almost 85% of them appeared once. Jointly, the top ten make up 1.2% of the sample.

V gives up 6 bases and J gives up 6 bases, and the segment between their germline ends measures 20 bases. The CDR3 covers 15 residues, taking in both the cysteine and the phenylalanine. Of the read, only the CDR3 DNA is kept; its 45 bases are in frame from base 1. Sequences MNHEY (CDR1) and SMNVEV (CDR2) are obtained from the germline V gene (reference sequence). The collaborating institutions used their own protocols to collect whole blood in K2EDTA tubes. For TCRbeta analysis, collaborators shipped samples in one of three forms: frozen whole blood, isolated PBMCs, or DNA extracted from either of those sample types. What the work shows at the level of the full study, not this receptor alone: Clinical and demographic metadata were provided uncurated, with the amount varying by source and participant.

Remarks on this clone: What this receptor recognizes is not known. No base qualities exist here, and no much larger clone lies one base off it.

The sample was peripheral blood. The TCR originated in a woman older than 75 with acute or convalescent COVID-19. The V and J genes are TRBV27 and TRBJ1-1; the D gene is perhaps TRBD1, from 6 matching bases. The DNA is TGTGCCAGCAGGTTGATGGGACACGTAAGCCCTGAAGCTTTCTTT. Its translation is CASRLMGHVSPEAFF.